This section outlines one TCR beta chain sequence together with its context. Profiled with immunoSEQ multiplex PCR; TCRdb holds only in-frame clones, not every one. The sample has 85,000 to 110,000 clones, more than 70% seen once. This entry belongs to a study of blood T cell repertoires in COVID-19. For the study at large: T cells, B-cell-depleted T cells, or PBMCs supplied cDNA or gDNA.

Sequenced sample: peripheral blood. This TCR derives from a woman of 80 years or more in a cohort sampled during active COVID-19.

The CDR3 sequence: CASSLASGLSYEQYF. For the CDR3, the DNA is TGTGCCAGCAGCTTGGCTAGCGGCCTCTCCTACGAGCAGTACTTC. The chain carries TRBV5-4 and TRBJ2-7; 7 bases line up with TRBD2. The ends lost 0 bases at V and 0 bases at J; junction bases unmatched: 3. In germline, CDR1 is SGHNT, CDR2 YYREEE (reference sequence). This CDR3 comprises 15 residues.